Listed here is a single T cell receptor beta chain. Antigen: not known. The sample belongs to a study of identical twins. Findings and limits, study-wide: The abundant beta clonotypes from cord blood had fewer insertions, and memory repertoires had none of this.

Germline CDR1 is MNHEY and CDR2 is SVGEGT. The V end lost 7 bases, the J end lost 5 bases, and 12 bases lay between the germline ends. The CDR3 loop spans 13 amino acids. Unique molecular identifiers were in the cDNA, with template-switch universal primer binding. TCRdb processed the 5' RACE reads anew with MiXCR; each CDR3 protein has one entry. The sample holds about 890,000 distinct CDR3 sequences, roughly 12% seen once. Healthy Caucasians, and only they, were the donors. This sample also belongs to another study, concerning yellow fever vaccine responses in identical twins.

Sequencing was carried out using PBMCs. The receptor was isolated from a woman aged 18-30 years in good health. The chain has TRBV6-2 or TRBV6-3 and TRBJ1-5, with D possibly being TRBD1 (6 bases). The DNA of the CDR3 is TGTGCCAGCAAGGGGGAGGGGGATCAGCCCCAGCATTTT. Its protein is CASKGEGDQPQHF.